This is a list of T cell receptor beta chains from one sample in a study of blood T cell repertoires in COVID-19. Sequenced by immunoSEQ multiplex PCR; TCRdb stores in-frame clones only, minus some. The sample records under 110,000 clones, over 80% being singletons. Sequencing input: peripheral blood. Every receptor here comes from a man aged 50 or older with acute or convalescent COVID-19. Both conserved end residues are part of each CDR3. The D gene is left open where the match is weak. The size entry is marked missing in some rows and otherwise reads once, few, many or a size class.

TRBV25-1	TRBJ1-2	-	-	CASSRGIASYGYTF	TGTGCCAGCAGTCGAGGGATTGCTAGCTATGGCTACACCTTC
TRBV12-3/TRBV12-4	TRBJ1-2	TRBD1	once	CASSGDRGRGYTF	TGTGCCAGCAGTGGGGACAGGGGCCGTGGCTACACCTTC
TRBV20-1	TRBJ1-2	-	few	CSARVAGGYTF	TGCAGTGCTAGAGTCGCCGGTGGCTACACCTTC
TRBV5-1	TRBJ2-7	TRBD2	-	CASSLTLTRGLAGQISYEQYF	TGCGCCAGCAGCCTTACACTGACACGTGGACTAGCGGGGCAAATCTCCTACGAGCAGTACTTC
TRBV4-3	TRBJ2-5	TRBD1	-	CASSQDGTGGQETQYF	TGCGCCAGCAGCCAAGATGGGACAGGGGGCCAAGAGACCCAGTACTTC
TRBV6-5	TRBJ1-1	-	-	CASSATFPMNTEAFF	TGTGCCAGCAGCGCTACGTTTCCCATGAACACTGAAGCTTTCTTT
TRBV19	TRBJ2-2	TRBD2	-	CASSIRRGGAGELFF	TGTGCCAGTAGTATACGTCGCGGGGGGGCCGGGGAGCTGTTTTTT
TRBV27	TRBJ2-2	TRBD1	-	CASSFGDRVAGELFF	TGTGCCAGCAGTTTCGGGGACAGGGTAGCCGGGGAGCTGTTTTTT
TRBV4-2	TRBJ2-1	TRBD2	-	CASSQRSGTSGVYNEQFF	TGTGCCAGCAGCCAACGAAGCGGGACTAGCGGGGTCTACAATGAGCAGTTCTTC
TRBV30	TRBJ2-2	-	-	CAFSATGRGNFGGELFF	TGTGCCTTCTCCGCTACAGGGAGAGGGAATTTTGGCGGGGAGCTGTTTTTT
TRBV6-5	TRBJ2-1	TRBD1	once	CASSLQGTSYNEQFF	TGTGCCAGCAGTTTACAGGGGACCTCCTACAATGAGCAGTTCTTC
TRBV19	TRBJ1-5	-	-	CASSRDTGNQPQHF	TGTGCCAGTAGTCGGGACACCGGCAATCAGCCCCAGCATTTT
TRBV7-2	TRBJ2-3	-	-	CASTPTADSTDTQYF	TGTGCCAGTACCCCAACCGCGGATAGCACAGATACGCAGTATTTT
TRBV5-6	TRBJ2-1	-	-	CASSSSLVGNEQFF	TGTGCCAGCAGCTCGTCTCTGGTCGGCAATGAGCAGTTCTTC
TRBV3-1/TRBV3-2	TRBJ1-3	TRBD1	-	CASSPPTGQGNTIYF	TGTGCCAGCAGCCCCCCCACGGGACAGGGGAACACCATATATTTT
TRBV7-2	TRBJ2-1	-	-	CASSFKQGNEQFF	TGTGCCAGCAGCTTCAAACAGGGCAATGAGCAGTTCTTC
TRBV5-1	TRBJ1-1	-	-	CASSIAGANTEAFF	TGCGCCAGCAGCATCGCGGGAGCCAACACTGAAGCTTTCTTT
TRBV5-1	TRBJ2-5	-	-	CASSRQGFVETQYF	TGCGCCAGCAGCCGCCAGGGGTTCGTGGAGACCCAGTACTTC
TRBV27	TRBJ2-7	TRBD1	-	CASSLGQGSYEQYF	TGTGCCAGCAGTTTAGGACAGGGCTCCTACGAGCAGTACTTC
TRBV27	TRBJ1-4	-	-	CASSLRGLANEKLFF	TGTGCCAGCAGTTTACGCGGGCTTGCTAATGAAAAACTGTTTTTT
TRBV29-1	TRBJ1-5	TRBD1	-	CSVELQGAGQPQHF	TGCAGCGTTGAATTACAGGGGGCTGGGCAGCCCCAGCATTTT
TRBV3-1/TRBV3-2	TRBJ1-6	TRBD1	-	CASSQGFGQANSPLHF	TGTGCCAGCAGCCAAGGATTCGGACAGGCTAATTCACCCCTCCACTTT
TRBV5-5	TRBJ1-6	TRBD1	few	CASSVSRDSNSPLHF	TGTGCCAGCAGCGTAAGCCGGGACAGCAATTCACCCCTCCACTTT
TRBV19	TRBJ1-2	-	once	CASSHQGTNYGYTF	TGTGCCAGTAGTCACCAGGGCACTAACTATGGCTACACCTTC
TRBV28	TRBJ1-3	-	-	CASSWSRAGNTIYF	TGTGCCAGCAGTTGGTCGCGGGCTGGAAACACCATATATTTT
TRBV19	TRBJ2-2	TRBD1	-	CAGTANTGELFF	TGTGCCGGGACAGCGAACACCGGGGAGCTGTTTTTT
TRBV7-9	TRBJ1-3	TRBD1	-	CASSLTRGQGSIYF	TGTGCCAGCAGCTTAACCCGGGGACAGGGCTCCATATATTTT
TRBV28	TRBJ1-2	TRBD1	-	CASSFSRTGLYGYTF	TGTGCCAGCAGTTTCTCCCGGACAGGGCTCTATGGCTACACCTTC
TRBV5-8	TRBJ2-7	-	-	CASSLSGYEQYF	TGTGCCAGCAGCTTGTCAGGCTACGAGCAGTACTTC
TRBV11-2	TRBJ1-5	-	-	CASGPGRGQPQHF	TGTGCCAGCGGGCCGGGCAGGGGTCAGCCCCAGCATTTT
TRBV5-4	TRBJ2-6	-	few	CASSLESGANVLTF	TGTGCCAGCAGCTTAGAGTCTGGGGCCAACGTCCTGACTTTC
TRBV6-5	TRBJ2-3	TRBD1	-	CASSPGQRADTQYF	TGTGCCAGCAGCCCGGGACAGAGAGCAGATACGCAGTATTTT
TRBV7-3	TRBJ1-4	TRBD1	-	CASSLDRGSEKLFF	TGTGCCAGCAGCTTGGACAGGGGGAGTGAAAAACTGTTTTTT
TRBV19	TRBJ1-2	TRBD1	-	CASSLTGDGYTF	TGTGCCAGTAGCCTCACAGGGGATGGCTACACCTTC
TRBV5-1	TRBJ2-2	-	few	CASSLGDTLNTGELFF	TGCGCCAGCAGCTTAGGGGACACCTTAAACACCGGGGAGCTGTTTTTT
TRBV28	TRBJ2-1	TRBD2	-	CASSGFGGKNEQFF	TGTGCCAGCAGCGGGTTCGGGGGGAAAAATGAGCAGTTCTTC
TRBV5-1	TRBJ1-4	TRBD1	-	CASSLTGTANEKLFF	TGCGCCAGCAGCTTAACCGGGACAGCTAATGAAAAACTGTTTTTT
TRBV5-8	TRBJ1-1	TRBD1	-	CASSGQTGRNTEAFF	TGTGCCAGCAGCGGACAGACAGGGAGGAACACTGAAGCTTTCTTT
TRBV30	TRBJ1-1	-	few	CAWRTTGEAFF	TGTGCCTGGAGGACCACAGGGGAAGCTTTCTTT
TRBV1	TRBJ1-5	-	few	CTSRLTGYGNQPQHF	TGCACCAGCCGACTCACAGGGTACGGCAATCAGCCCCAGCATTTT
TRBV5-1	TRBJ1-1	-	once	CASSSTGGGFNTEAFF	TGCGCCAGCAGCTCCACTGGTGGGGGGTTTAACACTGAAGCTTTCTTT